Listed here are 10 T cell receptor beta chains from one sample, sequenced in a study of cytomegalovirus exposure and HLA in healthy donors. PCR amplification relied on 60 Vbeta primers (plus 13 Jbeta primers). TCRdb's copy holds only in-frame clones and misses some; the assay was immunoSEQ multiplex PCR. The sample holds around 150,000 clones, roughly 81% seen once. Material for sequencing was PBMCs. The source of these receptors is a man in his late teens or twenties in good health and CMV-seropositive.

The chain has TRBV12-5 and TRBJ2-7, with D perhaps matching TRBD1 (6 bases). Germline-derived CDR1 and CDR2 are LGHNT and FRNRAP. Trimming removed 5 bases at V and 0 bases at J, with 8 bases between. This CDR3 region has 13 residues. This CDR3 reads CASGLDSSYEQYF. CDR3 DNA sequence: TGTGCTAGTGGTCTGGACAGCTCCTACGAGCAGTACTTC. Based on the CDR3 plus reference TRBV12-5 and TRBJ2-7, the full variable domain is DARVTQTPRHKVTEMGQEVTMRCQPILGHNTVFWYRQTMMQGLELLAYFRNRAPLDDSGMPKDRFSAEMPDATLATLKIQPSEPRDSAVYFCASGLDSSYEQYFGPGTRLTVT.

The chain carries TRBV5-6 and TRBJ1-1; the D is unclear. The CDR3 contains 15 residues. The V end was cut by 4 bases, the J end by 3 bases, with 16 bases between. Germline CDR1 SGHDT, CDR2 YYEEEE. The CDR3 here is CASSPILLVDTEAFF. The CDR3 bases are TGTGCCAGCAGCCCCATCCTTTTGGTAGACACTGAAGCTTTCTTT.

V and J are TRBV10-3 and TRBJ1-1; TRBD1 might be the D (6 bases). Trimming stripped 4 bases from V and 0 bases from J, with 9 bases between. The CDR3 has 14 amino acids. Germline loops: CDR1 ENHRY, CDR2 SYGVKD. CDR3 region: CAISAQGLNTEAFF. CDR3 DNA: TGTGCCATCAGTGCACAGGGACTGAACACTGAAGCTTTCTTT.

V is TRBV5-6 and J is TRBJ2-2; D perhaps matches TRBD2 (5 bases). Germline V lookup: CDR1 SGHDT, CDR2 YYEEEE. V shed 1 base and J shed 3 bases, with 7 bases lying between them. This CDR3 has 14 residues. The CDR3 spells CASSLRGYTGELFF. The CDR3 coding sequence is TGTGCCAGCAGCTTGCGGGGATACACCGGGGAGCTGTTTTTT.

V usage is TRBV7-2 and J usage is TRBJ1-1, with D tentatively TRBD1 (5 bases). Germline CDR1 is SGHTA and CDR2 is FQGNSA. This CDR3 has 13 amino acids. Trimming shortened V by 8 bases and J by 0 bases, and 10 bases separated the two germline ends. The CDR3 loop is CASSGLMNTEAFF. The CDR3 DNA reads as TGTGCCAGCTCGGGACTGATGAACACTGAAGCTTTCTTT.

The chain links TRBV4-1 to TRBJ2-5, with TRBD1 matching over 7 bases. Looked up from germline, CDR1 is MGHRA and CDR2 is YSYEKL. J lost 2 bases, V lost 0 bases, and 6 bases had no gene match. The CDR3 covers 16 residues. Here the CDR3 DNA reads TGCGCCAGCAGCCAAGACAGCTCGGGACAGCAAGAGACCCAGTACTTC. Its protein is CASSQDSSGQQETQYF.

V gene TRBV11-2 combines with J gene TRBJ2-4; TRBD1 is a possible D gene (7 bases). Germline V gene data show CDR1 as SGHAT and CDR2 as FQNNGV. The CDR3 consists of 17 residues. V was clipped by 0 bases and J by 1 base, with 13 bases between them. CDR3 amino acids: CASSLEAGGYAKNIQYF. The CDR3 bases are TGTGCCAGCAGCTTAGAGGCAGGGGGGTATGCCAAAAACATTCAGTACTTC.

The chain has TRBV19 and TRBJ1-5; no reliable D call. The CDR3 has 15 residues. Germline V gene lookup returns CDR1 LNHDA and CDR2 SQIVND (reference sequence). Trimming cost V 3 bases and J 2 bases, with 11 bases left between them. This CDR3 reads CASSILAWGNQPQHF. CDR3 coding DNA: TGTGCCAGTAGTATCCTAGCGTGGGGCAATCAGCCCCAGCATTTT.

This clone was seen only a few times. The DNA of the CDR3 is TGTGCCAGTAGTATGACAGGGGTTGGGGAGCTGTTTTTT. Encoded protein: CASSMTGVGELFF. This rearrangement joins TRBV19 to TRBJ2-2; 8 bases match TRBD1. This CDR3 contains 13 residues. CDR1 is LNHDA, CDR2 SQIVND, per germline (reference sequence). Trimming at V came to 3 bases and at J to 8 bases, leaving 2 bases not matched to a gene. Looking up the rest from reference TRBV19 and TRBJ2-2 gives the full variable domain: DGGITQSPKYLFRKEGQNVTLSCEQNLNHDAMYWYRQDPGQGLRLIYYSQIVNDFQKGDIAEGYSVSREKKESFPLTVTSAQKNPTAFYLCASSMTGVGELFFGEGSRLTVL.

This CDR3 is CASSRGYSNQPQHF. CDR3 bases: TGTGCCAGCAGCAGGGGTTATAGCAATCAGCCCCAGCATTTT. The gene calls are TRBV6-5 and TRBJ1-5, with TRBD1 as a possible D gene (6 bases). CDR3 length: 14 residues. CDR1 MNHEY and CDR2 SVGAGI come from the germline V gene. The germline V and J ends were trimmed by 6 bases and 0 bases, with 9 bases remaining between them.